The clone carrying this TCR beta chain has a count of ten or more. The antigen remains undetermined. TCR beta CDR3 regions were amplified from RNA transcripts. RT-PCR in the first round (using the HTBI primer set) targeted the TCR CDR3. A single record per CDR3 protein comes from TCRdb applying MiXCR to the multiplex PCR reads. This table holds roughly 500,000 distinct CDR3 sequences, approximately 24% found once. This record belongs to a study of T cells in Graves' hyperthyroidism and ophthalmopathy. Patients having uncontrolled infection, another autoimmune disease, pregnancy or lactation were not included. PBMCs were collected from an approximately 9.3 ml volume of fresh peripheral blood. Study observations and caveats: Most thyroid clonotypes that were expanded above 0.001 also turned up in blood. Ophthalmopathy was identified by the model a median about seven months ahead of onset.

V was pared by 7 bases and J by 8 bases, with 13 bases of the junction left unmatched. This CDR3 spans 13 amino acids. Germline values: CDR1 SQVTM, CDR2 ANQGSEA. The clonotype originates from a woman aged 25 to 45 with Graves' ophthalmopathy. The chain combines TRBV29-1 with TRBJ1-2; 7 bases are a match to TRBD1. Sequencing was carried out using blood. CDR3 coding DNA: TGCAGCGGCCGCCAACAGGGGTTGGGAGGCTACACCTTC. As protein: CSGRQQGLGGYTF.